This T cell receptor beta chain was documented in a study of Ad26.COV2.S vaccination and SARS-CoV-2 variants. General study results and limits: Measurements of TCR breadth and depth may have given underestimates of the total T cell responses. Spike-specific TCR breadth in vaccine recipients exceeded that seen in placebo recipients.

With respect to this clone: The target antigen is unknown.

TCRdb's copy holds only in-frame clones and misses some; the assay was immunoSEQ multiplex PCR. This table has about 180,000 clones, around nine tenths appearing once. V was clipped by 5 bases and J by 0 bases, with 11 bases between them. CDR1 and CDR2 from the germline V gene are LNHDA and SQIVND (reference sequence). The CDR3 has 15 amino acids. This sample comprised peripheral blood, obtained after recovery from COVID-19. The V and J genes are TRBV19 and TRBJ1-5, with a weak D call TRBD1 (5 bases). The origin of this receptor is a human donor who had recovered from COVID-19. DNA of the CDR3: TGTGCCAGTAGTCAGGGACTGAGTAGCAATCAGCCCCAGCATTTT. Its translation: CASSQGLSSNQPQHF.